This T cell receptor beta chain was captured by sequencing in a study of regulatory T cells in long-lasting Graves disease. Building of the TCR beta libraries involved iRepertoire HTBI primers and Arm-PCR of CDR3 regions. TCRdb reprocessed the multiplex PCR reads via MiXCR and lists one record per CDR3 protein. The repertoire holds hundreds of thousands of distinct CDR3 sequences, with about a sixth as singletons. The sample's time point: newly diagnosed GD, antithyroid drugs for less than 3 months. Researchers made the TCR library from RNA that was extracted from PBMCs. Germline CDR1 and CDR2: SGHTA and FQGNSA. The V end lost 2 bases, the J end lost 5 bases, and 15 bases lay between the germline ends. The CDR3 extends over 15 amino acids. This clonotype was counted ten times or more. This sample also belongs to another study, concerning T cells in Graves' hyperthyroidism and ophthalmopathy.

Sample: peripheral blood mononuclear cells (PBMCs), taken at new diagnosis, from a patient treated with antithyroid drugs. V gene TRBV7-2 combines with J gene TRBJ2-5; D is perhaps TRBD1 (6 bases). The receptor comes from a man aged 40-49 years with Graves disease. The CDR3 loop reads CASSLTGRGYETQYF. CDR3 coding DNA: TGTGCCAGCAGCTTAACGGGCAGGGGCTACGAGACCCAGTACTTC. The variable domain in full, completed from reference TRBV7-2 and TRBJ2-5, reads GAGVSQSPSNKVTEKGKDVELRCDPISGHTALYWYRQSLGQGLEFLIYFQGNSAPDKSGLPSDRFSAERTGGSVSTLTIQRTQQEDSAVYLCASSLTGRGYETQYFGPGTRLLVL.